The 18 T cell receptor beta chains listed next were all sequenced from one sample in a study of CD8 T cells in ankylosing spondylitis (dated by TCRdb to 2016 to 2017). Library creation used 5' RACE. The sequencing machine was an Illumina HiSeq 2500. The public reads were run again by TCRdb, first through fastp at Q25 and then through MiXCR, and only productive beta chains were kept. CDR3 protein sequences are deduplicated, and each keeps its most common genes and DNA. The sample table lists 150,000 to 200,000 distinct CDR3 sequences, roughly 34% of them with a count of one. 5.5% to 7.5% of the sample is in the top ten clones. The specimen sequenced was synovial fluid, either unsorted or a sorted T cell fraction (not recorded which). The receptors stem from a male donor with ankylosing spondylitis.

This clonotype was seen ten or more times. V and J are TRBV10-3 and TRBJ1-5, with D unresolved. The CDR3 runs to 13 residues. Between the trimmed V and J ends, which lost 3 bases and 3 bases, there was a span of 6 bases. Germline-derived CDR1 and CDR2 are ENHRY and SYGVKD. The DNA for the CDR3 is TGTGCCATCAGTGATGGTGACAATCAGCCCCAGCATTTT. This sequence encodes CAISDGDNQPQHF.

The chain uses TRBV19 and TRBJ2-2; D is undetermined. V was trimmed by 3 bases and J by 4 bases, leaving 12 bases between them. The germline gives CDR1 LNHDA, CDR2 SQIVND (reference sequence). This CDR3 has 15 amino acids. Written as DNA, the CDR3 is TGTGCCAGTAGTATCCCCTCTTGGGGCACCGGGGAGCTGTTTTTT. This encodes CASSIPSWGTGELFF. Full variable domain (outside the CDR3, taken from reference TRBV19 and TRBJ2-2): DGGITQSPKYLFRKEGQNVTLSCEQNLNHDAMYWYRQDPGQGLRLIYYSQIVNDFQKGDIAEGYSVSREKKESFPLTVTSAQKNPTAFYLCASSIPSWGTGELFFGEGSRLTVL.

The genes are TRBV5-1 and TRBJ1-3; 7 bases are a match to TRBD1. The CDR3 contains 16 residues. V dropped 4 bases and J dropped 2; count of bases not matched to a gene: 9. The germline gives CDR1 SGHRS, CDR2 YFSETQ. This CDR3 is CASSALTGEPGNTIYF. CDR3 in DNA: TGCGCCAGCAGCGCGTTAACAGGGGAACCTGGAAACACCATATATTTT. Using reference TRBV5-1 and TRBJ1-3 for the parts outside the CDR3, the full variable domain is KAGVTQTPRYLIKTRGQQVTLSCSPISGHRSVSWYQQTPGQGLQFLFEYFSETQRNKGNFPGRFSGRQFSNSRSEMNVSTLELGDSALYLCASSALTGEPGNTIYFGEGSWLTVV.

In its sample, this clonotype was seen a few times. The genes are TRBV9 and TRBJ1-6; a possible D gene is TRBD1 (5 bases). V was trimmed by 5 bases and J by 6 bases, leaving 12 bases between them. This CDR3 comprises 14 residues. Germline lookup yields CDR1 SGDLS and CDR2 YYNGEE. The CDR3 DNA is TGTGCCAGCAGTGTCGCCAGGGCTAATTCACCCCTCCACTTT. Protein sequence: CASSVARANSPLHF.

This chain uses TRBV12-3 or TRBV12-4 with TRBJ1-4, with D uncertain. The CDR3 covers 15 residues. The ends were cut back, 2 bases at V and 0 bases at J, with 7 bases in the middle. The CDR3 DNA follows: TGTGCCAGCAGTTTACAGGCCTCAACTAATGAAAAACTGTTTTTT. This translates into CASSLQASTNEKLFF.

This clonotype was counted only a few times. This chain joins TRBV18 and TRBJ2-5; no firm D call. Trimming pared 1 base from V and 5 bases from J, leaving 5 bases between. The CDR3 totals 12 residues. In germline, CDR1 is KGHSH, CDR2 LQKENI. The CDR3 nucleotides are TGTGCCAGCTCACCACGTCTTGAGACCCAGTACTTC. Protein: CASSPRLETQYF.

The chain joins TRBV28 to TRBJ1-2; the D is unclear. The ends were cut back, 6 bases at V and 4 bases at J, with 12 bases in the middle. The CDR3 loop spans 13 amino acids. CDR1 is MDHEN, CDR2 SYDVKM, per germline. The CDR3 DNA sequence: TGTGCCAGCAGCCGTGCGGGCGGCTATGGCTACACCTTC. This encodes CASSRAGGYGYTF.

The chain uses TRBV19 and TRBJ1-2; the D gene is possibly TRBD1 (5 bases). The V gene's germline CDR1 is LNHDA and CDR2 SQIVND (reference sequence). V was cut by 4 bases and J by 7 bases, with 19 bases left in between. CDR3 length equals 15 residues. CDR3 sequence: CASSTGETGGAGYTF. CDR3 DNA: TGTGCCAGTAGTACTGGGGAAACAGGAGGCGCTGGCTACACCTTC.

This clonotype was observed a few times. CDR3 DNA sequence: TGTGCCAGCAGTTCCCTTAGATTACAGGATAACTATGGCTACACCTTC. Translated, it gives CASSSLRLQDNYGYTF. V and J are TRBV28 and TRBJ1-2, with D possibly TRBD1 on 5 matching bases. Germline loops: CDR1 MDHEN, CDR2 SYDVKM. The ends were cut back, 4 bases at V and 1 base at J, with 16 bases in the middle. There are 16 residues in the CDR3.

This chain uses TRBV4-2 with TRBJ1-5; TRBD1 matches at 7 bases. CDR1 and CDR2 from the germline V gene are LGHNA and YNFKEQ. The CDR3 sequence is 17 residues long. The junction had 7 bases not matched to a gene; V was cut back by 2 bases and J by 0 bases. The CDR3: CASSQYTTGNSNQPQHF. The CDR3 DNA sequence: TGTGCCAGCAGCCAATACACGACAGGGAATAGCAATCAGCCCCAGCATTTT.

This rearrangement joins TRBV7-3 to TRBJ2-1; 12 nucleotides agree with TRBD2. The germline V gene encodes CDR1 SGHTA and CDR2 FQGTGA. V lost 5 bases, J lost 7 bases, and 6 bases stayed unmatched. CDR3 length: 15 amino acids. This chain's CDR3 is CASSQLAGGFNEQFF. In nucleotides, the CDR3 is TGTGCCAGCAGCCAACTAGCGGGAGGCTTTAATGAGCAGTTCTTC.

This sequence joins TRBV20-1 and TRBJ2-7; a possible D gene is TRBD1 (6 bases). With 3 bases removed from V and 4 bases from J, the gap between germline ends came to 13 bases. Germline-derived CDR1 and CDR2 are DFQATT and SNEGSKA (reference sequence). This CDR3 has 13 residues. The CDR3 loop reads CSASVRTGYEQYF. CDR3 coding DNA: TGCAGTGCTAGTGTGCGCACAGGGTACGAGCAGTACTTC.

The chain couples TRBV12-3 or TRBV12-4 to TRBJ2-1; TRBD2 agrees at 7 bases. The CDR3 sequence is 13 residues long. J gave up 9 bases and V 8 bases, and 10 bases lay outside the gene matches. The CDR3 sequence: CASGRALRSEQFF. CDR3 bases: TGTGCCAGCGGGAGGGCCCTGAGGAGTGAGCAGTTCTTC.

This clonotype was recorded a few times. The rearrangement joins TRBV24-1 to TRBJ2-3; 7 nucleotides align to TRBD2. This CDR3 has 14 amino acids. The V gene's germline CDR1 is KGHDR and CDR2 SFDVKD. Trimming cost V 12 bases and J 0 bases; bases outside gene matches: 8. CDR3 nucleotides: TGTGCCCTAAACCGGGGGGTCAGCACAGATACGCAGTATTTT. Amino acid sequence: CALNRGVSTDTQYF.

CDR3 region: CASSRRDSQEKLFF. DNA for the CDR3: TGTGCCAGCAGCCGACGGGACAGTCAAGAGAAACTGTTTTTT. The chain uses TRBV4-2 and TRBJ1-4, with 7 bases matching TRBD1. J lost 11 bases, V lost 4 bases, and 10 bases had no gene match. Germline loops: CDR1 LGHNA, CDR2 YNFKEQ. The CDR3 is 14 residues long.

This clonotype was recorded many times. J is TRBJ2-2 and V is TRBV12-3 or TRBV12-4, with a tentative D call TRBD1 (5 bases). CDR3 length: 15 residues. The V end lost 5 bases, the J end lost 1 base, and 11 bases lay between the germline ends. CDR3 coding DNA: TGTGCCAGCAGTGACCTGGGGCGGAACACCGGGGAGCTGTTTTTT. Translation: CASSDLGRNTGELFF.

This chain connects TRBV9 to TRBJ2-1, with 8 bases aligning to TRBD2. The CDR3 consists of 15 residues. From germline, CDR1 is SGDLS and CDR2 YYNGEE. J was trimmed by 6 bases and V by 3 bases; bases with no gene match: 8. As DNA, the CDR3 is TGTGCCAGCAGCGGTAGCGGGATTACGGGCAATGAGCAGTTCTTC. The encoded protein is CASSGSGITGNEQFF.

The gene calls are TRBV27 and TRBJ1-5; D is possibly TRBD1 (5 bases). With 3 bases removed from V and 1 base from J, the gap between germline ends came to 10 bases. The CDR3 consists of 15 residues. Germline V gene lookup returns CDR1 MNHEY and CDR2 SMNVEV (reference sequence). The DNA for the CDR3 is TGTGCCAGCAGTTTTACGGGGCCGAGCAATCAGCCCCAGCATTTT. Translating it yields CASSFTGPSNQPQHF.